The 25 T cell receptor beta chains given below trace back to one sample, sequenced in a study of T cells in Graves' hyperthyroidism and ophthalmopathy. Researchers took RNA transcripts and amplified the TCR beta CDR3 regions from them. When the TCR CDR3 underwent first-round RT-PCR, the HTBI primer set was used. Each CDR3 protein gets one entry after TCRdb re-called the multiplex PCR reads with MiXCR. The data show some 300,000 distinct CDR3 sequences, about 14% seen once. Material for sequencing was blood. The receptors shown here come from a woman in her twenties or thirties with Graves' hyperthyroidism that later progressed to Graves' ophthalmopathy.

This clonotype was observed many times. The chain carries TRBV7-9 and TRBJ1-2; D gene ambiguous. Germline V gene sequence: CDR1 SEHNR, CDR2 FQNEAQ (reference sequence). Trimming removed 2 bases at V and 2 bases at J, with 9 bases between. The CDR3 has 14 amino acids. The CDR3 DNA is TGTGCCAGCAGCTTATCCACAGAGAACTATGGCTACACCTTC. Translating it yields CASSLSTENYGYTF.

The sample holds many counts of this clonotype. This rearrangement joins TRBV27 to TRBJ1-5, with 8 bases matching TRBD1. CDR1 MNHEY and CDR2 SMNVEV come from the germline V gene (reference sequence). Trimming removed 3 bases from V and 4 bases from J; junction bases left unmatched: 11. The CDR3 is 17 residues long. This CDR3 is CASSFAGGGLWNQPQHF. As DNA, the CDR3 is TGTGCCAGCAGTTTTGCAGGGGGCGGATTATGGAATCAGCCCCAGCATTTT.

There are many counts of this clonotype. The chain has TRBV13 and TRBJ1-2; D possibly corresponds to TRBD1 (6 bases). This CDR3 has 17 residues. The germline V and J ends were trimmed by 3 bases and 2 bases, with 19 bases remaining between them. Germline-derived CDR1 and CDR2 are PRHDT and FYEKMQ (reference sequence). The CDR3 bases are TGTGCCAGCAGCTTTCCGCTACAGGGAGTTACGAACTATGGCTACACCTTC. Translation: CASSFPLQGVTNYGYTF. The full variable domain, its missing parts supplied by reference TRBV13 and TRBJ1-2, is AAGVIQSPRHLIKEKRETATLKCYPIPRHDTVYWYQQGPGQDPQFLISFYEKMQSDKGSIPDRFSAQQFSDYHSELNMSSLELGDSALYFCASSFPLQGVTNYGYTFGSGTRLTVV.

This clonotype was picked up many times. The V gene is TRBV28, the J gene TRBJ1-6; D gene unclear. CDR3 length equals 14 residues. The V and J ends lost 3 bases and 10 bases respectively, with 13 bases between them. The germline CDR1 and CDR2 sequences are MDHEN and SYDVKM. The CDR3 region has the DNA TGTGCCAGCAGTTTTCCCTTGGAGGGATCACCCCTCCACTTT. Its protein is CASSFPLEGSPLHF.

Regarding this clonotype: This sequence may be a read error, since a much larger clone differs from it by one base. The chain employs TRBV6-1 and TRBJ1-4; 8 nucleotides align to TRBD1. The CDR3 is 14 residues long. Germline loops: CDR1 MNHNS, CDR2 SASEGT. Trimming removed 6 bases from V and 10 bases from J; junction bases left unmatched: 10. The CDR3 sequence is CASRLPGTGGKLFF. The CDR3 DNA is TGTGCCAGCAGGCTACCGGGTACAGGGGGAAAACTGTTTTTT.

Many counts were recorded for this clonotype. CDR3 nucleotide sequence: TGTGCCAGCAGTGACGACCACATCAATGAGCAGTTCTTC. As protein: CASSDDHINEQFF. The chain recombines TRBV2 with TRBJ2-1; no clear D. The CDR3 spans 13 residues. Germline values: CDR1 SNHLY, CDR2 FYNNEI. Deletions cut 3 bases from V and 6 bases from J, with 9 bases between.

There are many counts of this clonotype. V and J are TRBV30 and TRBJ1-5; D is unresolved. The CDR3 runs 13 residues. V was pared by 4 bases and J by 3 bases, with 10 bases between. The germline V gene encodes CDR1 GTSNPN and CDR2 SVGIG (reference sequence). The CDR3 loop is CAWKGGNNQPQHF. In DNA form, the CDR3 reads TGTGCCTGGAAGGGAGGGAACAATCAGCCCCAGCATTTT.

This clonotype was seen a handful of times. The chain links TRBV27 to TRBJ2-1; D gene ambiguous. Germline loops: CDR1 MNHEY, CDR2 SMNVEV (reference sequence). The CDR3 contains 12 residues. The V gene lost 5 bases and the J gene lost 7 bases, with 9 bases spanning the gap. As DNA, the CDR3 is TGTGCCAGCAGTAGCCTCAGGAATGAGCAGTTCTTC. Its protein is CASSSLRNEQFF.

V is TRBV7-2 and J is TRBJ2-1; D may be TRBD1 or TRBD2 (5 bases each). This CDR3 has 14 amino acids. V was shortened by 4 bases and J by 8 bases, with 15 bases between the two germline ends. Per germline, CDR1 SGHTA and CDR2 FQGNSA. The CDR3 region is CASSSLIGDDEQFF. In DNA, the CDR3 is TGTGCCAGCAGCTCGCTAATCGGGGACGATGAGCAGTTCTTC.

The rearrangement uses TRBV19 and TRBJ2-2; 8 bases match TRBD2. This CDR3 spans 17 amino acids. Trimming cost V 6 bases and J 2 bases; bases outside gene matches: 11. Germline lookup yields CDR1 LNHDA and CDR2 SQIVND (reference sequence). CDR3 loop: CASSLHQAGGNTGELFF. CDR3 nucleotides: TGTGCCAGTAGCCTGCACCAGGCGGGAGGTAACACCGGGGAGCTGTTTTTT.

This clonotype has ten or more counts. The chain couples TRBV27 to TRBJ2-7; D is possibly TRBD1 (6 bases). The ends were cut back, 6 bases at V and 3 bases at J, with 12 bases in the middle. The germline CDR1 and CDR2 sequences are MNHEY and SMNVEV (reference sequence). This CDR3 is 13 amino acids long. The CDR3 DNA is TGTGCCAGCAGAGATACAGGGTTCTACGAGCAGTACTTC. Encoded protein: CASRDTGFYEQYF.

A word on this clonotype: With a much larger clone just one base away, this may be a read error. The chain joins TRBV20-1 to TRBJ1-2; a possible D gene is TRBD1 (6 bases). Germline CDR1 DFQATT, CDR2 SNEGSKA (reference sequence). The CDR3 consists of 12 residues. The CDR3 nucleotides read TGCGGTGCGATTGGGGGCTCGCATGGCTACACCTTC. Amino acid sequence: CGAIGGSHGYTF.

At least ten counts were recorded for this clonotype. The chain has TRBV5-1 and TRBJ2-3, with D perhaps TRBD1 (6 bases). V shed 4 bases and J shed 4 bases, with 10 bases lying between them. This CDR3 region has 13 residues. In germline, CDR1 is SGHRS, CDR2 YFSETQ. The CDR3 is CASSRNRADTQYF. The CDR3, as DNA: TGCGCCAGCAGCAGAAACAGGGCAGATACGCAGTATTTT. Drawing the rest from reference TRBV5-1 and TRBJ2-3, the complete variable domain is KAGVTQTPRYLIKTRGQQVTLSCSPISGHRSVSWYQQTPGQGLQFLFEYFSETQRNKGNFPGRFSGRQFSNSRSEMNVSTLELGDSALYLCASSRNRADTQYFGPGTRLTVL.

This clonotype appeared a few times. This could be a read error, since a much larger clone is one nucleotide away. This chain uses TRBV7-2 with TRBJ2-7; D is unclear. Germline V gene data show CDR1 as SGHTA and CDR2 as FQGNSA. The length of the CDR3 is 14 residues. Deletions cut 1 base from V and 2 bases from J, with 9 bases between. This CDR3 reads CASSLDHEPYEQYF. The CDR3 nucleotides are TGTGCCAGCAGCTTAGACCATGAGCCCTACGAGCAGTACTTC.

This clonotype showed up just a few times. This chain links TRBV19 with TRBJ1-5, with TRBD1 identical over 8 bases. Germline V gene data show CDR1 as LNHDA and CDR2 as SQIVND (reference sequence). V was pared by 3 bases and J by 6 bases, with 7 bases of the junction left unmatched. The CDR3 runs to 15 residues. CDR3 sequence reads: CASSIVRGQSQPQHF. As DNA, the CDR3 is TGTGCCAGTAGTATTGTCAGGGGGCAGAGTCAGCCCCAGCATTTT.

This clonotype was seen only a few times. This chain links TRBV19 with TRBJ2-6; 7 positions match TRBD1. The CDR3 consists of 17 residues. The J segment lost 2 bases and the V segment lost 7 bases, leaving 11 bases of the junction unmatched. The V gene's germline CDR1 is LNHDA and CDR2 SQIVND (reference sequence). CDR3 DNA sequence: TGTGCCAGTAAGGCAGGGGGATTTGGACCTGGGGCCAACGTCCTGACTTTC. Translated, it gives CASKAGGFGPGANVLTF. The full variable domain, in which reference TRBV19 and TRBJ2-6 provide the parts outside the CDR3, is DGGITQSPKYLFRKEGQNVTLSCEQNLNHDAMYWYRQDPGQGLRLIYYSQIVNDFQKGDIAEGYSVSREKKESFPLTVTSAQKNPTAFYLCASKAGGFGPGANVLTFGAGSRLTVL.

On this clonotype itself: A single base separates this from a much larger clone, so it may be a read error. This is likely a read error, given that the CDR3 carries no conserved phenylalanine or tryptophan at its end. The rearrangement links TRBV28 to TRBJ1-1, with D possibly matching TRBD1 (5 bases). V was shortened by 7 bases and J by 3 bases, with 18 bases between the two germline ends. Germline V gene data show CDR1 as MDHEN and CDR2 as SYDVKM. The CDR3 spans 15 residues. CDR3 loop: CASITGGAGDTEAFL. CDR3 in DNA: TGTGCCAGCATTACCGGGGGTGCGGGGGACACTGAAGCTTTCCTT.

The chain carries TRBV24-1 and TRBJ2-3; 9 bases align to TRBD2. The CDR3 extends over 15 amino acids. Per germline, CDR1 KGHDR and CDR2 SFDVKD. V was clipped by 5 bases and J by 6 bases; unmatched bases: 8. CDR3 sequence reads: CATSAGGRAGDTQYF. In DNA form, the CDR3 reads TGTGCCACCAGTGCGGGCGGGAGGGCCGGGGATACGCAGTATTTT.

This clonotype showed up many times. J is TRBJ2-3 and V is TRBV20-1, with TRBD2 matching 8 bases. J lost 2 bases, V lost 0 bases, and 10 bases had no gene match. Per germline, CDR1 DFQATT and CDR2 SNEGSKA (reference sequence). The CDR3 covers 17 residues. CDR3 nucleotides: TGCAGTGCTAGAGACTTGTGGCTAGCGGGCACCACAGATACGCAGTATTTT. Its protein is CSARDLWLAGTTDTQYF.

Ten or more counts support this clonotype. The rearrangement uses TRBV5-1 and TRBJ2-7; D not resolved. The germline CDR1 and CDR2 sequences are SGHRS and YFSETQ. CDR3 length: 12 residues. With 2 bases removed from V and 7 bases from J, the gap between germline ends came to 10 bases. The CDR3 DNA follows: TGCGCCAGCAGCTTTGATTCGCTGGAGCAGTACTTC. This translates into CASSFDSLEQYF.

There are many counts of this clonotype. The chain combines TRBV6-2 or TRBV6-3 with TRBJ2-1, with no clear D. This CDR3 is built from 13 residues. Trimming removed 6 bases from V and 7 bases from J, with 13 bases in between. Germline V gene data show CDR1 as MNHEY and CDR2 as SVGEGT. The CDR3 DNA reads TGTGCCAGCAGCCCCCTCATATCTAATGAGCAGTTCTTC. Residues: CASSPLISNEQFF.

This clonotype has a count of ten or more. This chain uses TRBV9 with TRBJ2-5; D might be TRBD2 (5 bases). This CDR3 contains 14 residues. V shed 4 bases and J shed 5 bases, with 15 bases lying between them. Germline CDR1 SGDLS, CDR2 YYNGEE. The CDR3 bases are TGTGCCAGCAGCCCCGGTACTAGAGGGGAGACCCAGTACTTC. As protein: CASSPGTRGETQYF.

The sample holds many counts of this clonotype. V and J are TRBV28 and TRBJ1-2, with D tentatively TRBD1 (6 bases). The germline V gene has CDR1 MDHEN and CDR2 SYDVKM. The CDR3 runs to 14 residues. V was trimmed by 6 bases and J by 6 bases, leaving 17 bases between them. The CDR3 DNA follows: TGTGCCAGCAGGGCACAGGGTAGTGGGAATGGCTACACCTTC. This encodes CASRAQGSGNGYTF.

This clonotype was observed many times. The CDR3 loop is CASTTPGGASYNEQFF. The CDR3 region has the DNA TGTGCCAGCACCACCCCAGGGGGCGCCTCCTACAATGAGCAGTTCTTC. The chain combines TRBV28 with TRBJ2-1; 8 bases match TRBD1. With 7 bases clipped from V and 0 bases from J, the junction kept 8 bases outside the gene matches. Germline V gene data show CDR1 as MDHEN and CDR2 as SYDVKM. The CDR3 spans 16 residues.

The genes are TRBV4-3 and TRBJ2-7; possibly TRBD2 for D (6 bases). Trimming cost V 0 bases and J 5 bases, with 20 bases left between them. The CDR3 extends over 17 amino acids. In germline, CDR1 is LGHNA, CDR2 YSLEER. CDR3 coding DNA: TGCGCCAGCAGCCAAGATCCGGAGGAGGGCGGGAAGGACGAGCAGTACTTC. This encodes CASSQDPEEGGKDEQYF.